This T cell receptor beta chain was sequenced during a study of technical replicates of blood from several donors. TCRdb's copy holds only in-frame clones and misses some; the assay was immunoSEQ multiplex PCR. In the table there are 79,000 or so clones, 95% to 98% of which are singletons. The V segment lost 4 bases and the J segment 1 base; nucleotides outside the gene matches: 6. The CDR3 has 15 residues. Germline V gene data show CDR1 as SGHDT and CDR2 as YYEEEE. Sample: T cells isolated from PBMCs. This chain connects TRBV5-6 to TRBJ2-3, with 7 positions matching TRBD1. The receptor was derived from a human donor in good health. CDR3 protein: CASSQTGNGTDTQYF. The CDR3, as DNA: TGTGCCAGCAGCCAGACAGGGAATGGCACAGATACGCAGTATTTT.